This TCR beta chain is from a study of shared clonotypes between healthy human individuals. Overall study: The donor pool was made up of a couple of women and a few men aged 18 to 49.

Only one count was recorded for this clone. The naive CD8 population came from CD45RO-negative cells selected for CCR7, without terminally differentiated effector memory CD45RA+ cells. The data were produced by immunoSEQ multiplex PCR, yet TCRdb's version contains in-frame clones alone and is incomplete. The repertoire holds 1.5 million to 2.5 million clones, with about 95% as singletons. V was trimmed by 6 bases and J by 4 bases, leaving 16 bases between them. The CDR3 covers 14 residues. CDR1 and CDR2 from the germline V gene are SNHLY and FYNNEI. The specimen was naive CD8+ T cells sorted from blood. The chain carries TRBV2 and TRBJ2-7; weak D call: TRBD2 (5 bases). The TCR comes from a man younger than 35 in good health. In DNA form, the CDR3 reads TGTGCCAGCAGCCGACTAATAGCATCATACGAGCAGTACTTC. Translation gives CASSRLIASYEQYF.